This entry describes one T cell receptor beta chain. These data come from a study of cytomegalovirus exposure and HLA in healthy donors. Method: immunoSEQ multiplex PCR; TCRdb's copy keeps in-frame clones and lacks some. The sample lists about 68,000 clones, around 97% seen once, with under 2.5% in the top ten. V was trimmed by 4 bases and J by 9 bases, leaving 13 bases between them. The CDR3 loop spans 12 amino acids. Looked up from germline, CDR1 is SGHNT and CDR2 is YENEEA. The source of this sequence is a man between 18 and 29 years old in good health and CMV-seronegative. The chain is built from TRBV11-3 and TRBJ2-7; D remains ambiguous. The sample taken for sequencing was PBMCs. The CDR3 spells CASSSQAGMQYF. DNA of the CDR3: TGTGCCAGCAGCTCGCAGGCTGGCATGCAGTACTTC.